This T cell receptor (beta chain) derives from a study of blood T cell repertoires in COVID-19. In regard to this clone: This specimen includes other DNA sequences encoding the same CDR3.

Germline values: CDR1 LGHNA, CDR2 YNFKEQ. Trimming at V came to 0 bases and at J to 4 bases, leaving 4 bases not matched to a gene. There are 15 residues in the CDR3. TCRdb's copy holds only in-frame clones and misses some; the assay was immunoSEQ multiplex PCR. Among roughly 200,000 clones listed, 85% to 90% were seen once. This TCR was recovered from a woman aged 45-65 years with COVID-19, enrolled during active disease. Sequenced input: peripheral blood. The rearrangement links TRBV4-2 to TRBJ1-2; 8 bases fit TRBD1. The CDR3: CASSQDGGQVYGYTF. Written as DNA, the CDR3 is TGTGCCAGCAGCCAAGATGGGGGACAGGTCTATGGCTACACCTTC.